This TCR beta chain was recovered during a study of cytomegalovirus exposure and HLA in healthy donors. On the study more broadly: The Caucasian-associated ancestry cluster contained about four fifths of the 300 to 400 genotyped donors. The study's findings and limits: For TCR beta chains, V- and J-gene trimming was later linked to a missense DCLRE1C variant.

The PCR used 60 Vbeta and 13 Jbeta primers. Method: immunoSEQ multiplex PCR; TCRdb's copy keeps in-frame clones and lacks some. Altogether about 140,000 clones are present, about 86% being singletons, with the ten largest covering about 3.9%. In its sample, this clone was seen once. Its antigen remains unidentified. Germline V lookup: CDR1 MNHNS, CDR2 SASEGT. With V trimmed by 3 bases and J by 10 bases, 5 bases remained unmatched. The CDR3 covers 15 residues. Nominally healthy donors provided the samples, though records likely missed some immune exposures. This chain uses TRBV6-1 with TRBJ2-1; TRBD2 matches at 14 bases. The sample consisted of PBMCs. This receptor was taken from a man aged 40-55 years in good health and CMV-seropositive. The CDR3 reads CASSEGLAGELEQFF. The CDR3, as DNA: TGTGCCAGCAGTGAGGGACTAGCGGGAGAATTGGAGCAGTTCTTC.